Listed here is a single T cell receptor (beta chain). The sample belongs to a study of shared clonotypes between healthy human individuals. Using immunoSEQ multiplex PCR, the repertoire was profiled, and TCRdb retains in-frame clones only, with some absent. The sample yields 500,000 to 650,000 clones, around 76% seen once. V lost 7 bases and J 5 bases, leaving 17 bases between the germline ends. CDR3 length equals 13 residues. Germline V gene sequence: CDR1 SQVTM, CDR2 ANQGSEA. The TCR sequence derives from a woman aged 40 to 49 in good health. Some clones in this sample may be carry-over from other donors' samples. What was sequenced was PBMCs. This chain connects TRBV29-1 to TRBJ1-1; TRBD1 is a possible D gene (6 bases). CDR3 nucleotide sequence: TGCAGCGCTACTGACAGGACGCGAACTGAAGCTTTCTTT. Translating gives CSATDRTRTEAFF.